One and the same sample provided the 5 T cell receptor beta chains below, sequenced in a study of T cells after yellow fever vaccination. TCRdb used MiXCR to reprocess the 5' RACE reads, holding one entry per CDR3 protein. This sample has around 300,000 distinct CDR3 sequences, with 4.1% found just once. Sample: PBMCs, taken 5 days after the yellow fever booster vaccination. Receptors originate from a man between 18 and 35 years old who received the YFV17D yellow fever vaccine.

This clonotype was counted only a few times. The rearrangement links TRBV14 to TRBJ2-3; D not certain. Trimming left V 1 base short and J 2 bases short, with 22 bases between. The CDR3 consists of 19 residues. Germline V lookup: CDR1 SGHDN, CDR2 FVKESK. The CDR3 loop reads CASSQGWRGSWSSTDTQYF. CDR3 nucleotides: TGTGCCAGCAGCCAAGGTTGGCGAGGAAGTTGGAGTTCCACAGATACGCAGTATTTT.

This clonotype was counted only a few times. The chain couples TRBV7-9 to TRBJ1-2; the D is unclear. Trimming removed 4 bases from V and 4 bases from J, with 13 bases in between. The CDR3 totals 14 residues. The germline CDR1 and CDR2 sequences are SEHNR and FQNEAQ (reference sequence). In nucleotides, the CDR3 is TGTGCCAGCAGCTCTAGGCATCCAGTCTATGGCTACACCTTC. It specifies CASSSRHPVYGYTF.

This clonotype was counted ten times or more. This chain connects TRBV6-6 to TRBJ2-2, with 8 bases identical to TRBD1. The trim removed 7 bases at V and 2 bases at J, leaving 6 bases unmatched. The CDR3 has 15 amino acids. Per germline, CDR1 MNHNY and CDR2 SVGAGI (reference sequence). The CDR3 reads CASTWTGFNTGELFF. Here the CDR3 DNA reads TGTGCCAGCACGTGGACAGGGTTTAACACCGGGGAGCTGTTTTTT.

In its sample, this clonotype was seen many times. The genes are TRBV7-2 and TRBJ2-3, with TRBD2 matching over 9 bases. This CDR3 region has 14 residues. V dropped 5 bases and J dropped 7; count of bases not matched to a gene: 7. Germline CDR1 and CDR2: SGHTA and FQGNSA. The CDR3 loop reads CASSPSGALNTQYF. The CDR3 DNA is TGTGCCAGCAGCCCTAGCGGGGCTCTAAATACGCAGTATTTT.

This clonotype was detected only a few times. V gene TRBV20-1 combines with J gene TRBJ1-4; D possibly corresponds to TRBD1 (6 bases). Germline lookup yields CDR1 DFQATT and CDR2 SNEGSKA (reference sequence). The CDR3 sequence is 14 residues long. Trimming stripped 6 bases from V and 8 bases from J, with 19 bases between. The CDR3 nucleotides read TGCAGTGCCCTGAACAGGGTTGGTAGGGAAAAACTGTTTTTT. As protein: CSALNRVGREKLFF.